This T cell receptor beta chain was identified during a study of T cell responses to AZD1222 COVID-19 vaccine. Study context: It was second doses at about 4 or about 12 weeks that were pooled. Study observations and caveats: Spike-spanning, vaccine-associated CD4 TCRs were dominant at 160-218 and 743-854. Of spike-specific TCRs, nearly half reportedly target regions left unmutated in variants. The donor group comprised mostly white British people and more females; the analysis possibly underestimated clonal diversity.

TCRdb's copy holds only in-frame clones and misses some; the assay was immunoSEQ multiplex PCR. The data show under 95,000 clones, roughly 90% seen once. In regard to this clone: Its specificity is not known.

Germline CDR1 SGHKS, CDR2 YYEKEE (reference sequence). The ends were cut back, 4 bases at V and 5 bases at J, with 4 bases in the middle. This CDR3 is 11 amino acids long. The sequences come from peripheral blood, collected on day 0 of AZD1222 vaccination. This clonotype was sampled from an adult in good health. J is TRBJ2-1 and V is TRBV5-5, with D hard to call. The CDR3 spells CASSTNNEQFF. CDR3 DNA: TGTGCCAGCAGCACGAACAATGAGCAGTTCTTC.